This TCR beta chain was identified in a study of cytomegalovirus exposure and HLA in healthy donors. The study's findings and limits: CMV serostatus was the only recorded immune exposure for donors. Researchers counted approximately 160 TCR beta chains as cytomegalovirus-associated.

Germline CDR1 reads MNHEY; CDR2 reads SMNVEV (reference sequence). CDR3 length: 16 amino acids. V dropped 5 bases and J dropped 8; count of bases not matched to a gene: 15. Comments on this clone: Antigen unknown.

Researchers ran the PCR with 60 Vbeta and 13 Jbeta primers. As processed by the authors: Unique TCR beta chains numbered 80 million to 95 million in a later analysis, with about 11 million shared. Sequencing used immunoSEQ multiplex PCR; TCRdb keeps in-frame clones, though not all of them. Clone size and V and J calls were adopted from that table, with D and trimming inferred from the DNA. The repertoire holds approximately 190,000 clones, more than 60% seen once, with 2.1% in the top ten. The sample comprised PBMCs. The chain employs TRBV27 and TRBJ1-2; 9 positions agree with TRBD1. The receptor was derived from a woman in her thirties in good health and CMV-seropositive. The CDR3 loop is CASSLQPRTGAGGYTF. The DNA for the CDR3 is TGTGCCAGCAGTCTCCAGCCACGGACAGGGGCTGGGGGCTACACCTTC.